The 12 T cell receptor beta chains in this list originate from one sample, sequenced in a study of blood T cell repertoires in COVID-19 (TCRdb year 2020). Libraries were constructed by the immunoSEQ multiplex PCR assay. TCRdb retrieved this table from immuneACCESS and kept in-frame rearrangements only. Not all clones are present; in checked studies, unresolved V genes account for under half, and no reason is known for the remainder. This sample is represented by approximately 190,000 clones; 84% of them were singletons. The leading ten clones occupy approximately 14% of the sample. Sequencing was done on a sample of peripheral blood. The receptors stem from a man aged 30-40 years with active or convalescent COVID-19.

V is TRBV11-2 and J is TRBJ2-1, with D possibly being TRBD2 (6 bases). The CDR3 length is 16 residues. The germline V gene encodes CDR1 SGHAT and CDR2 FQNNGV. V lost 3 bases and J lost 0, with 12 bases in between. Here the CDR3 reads CASSFIAASSYNEQFF. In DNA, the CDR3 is TGTGCCAGCAGCTTCATAGCGGCGAGCTCCTACAATGAGCAGTTCTTC.

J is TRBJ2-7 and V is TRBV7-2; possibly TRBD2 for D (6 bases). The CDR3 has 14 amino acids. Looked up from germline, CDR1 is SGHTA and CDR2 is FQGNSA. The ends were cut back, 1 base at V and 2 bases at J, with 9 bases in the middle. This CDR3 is CASSLEAGTYEQYV. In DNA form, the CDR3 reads TGTGCCAGCAGCTTAGAGGCGGGGACCTACGAGCAGTACGTC.

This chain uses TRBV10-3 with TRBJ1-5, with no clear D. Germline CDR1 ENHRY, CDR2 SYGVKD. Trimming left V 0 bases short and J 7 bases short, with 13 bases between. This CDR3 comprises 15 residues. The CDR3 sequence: CAISESREISQPQHF. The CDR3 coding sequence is TGTGCCATCAGTGAGTCCCGGGAAATTAGCCAGCCCCAGCATTTT.

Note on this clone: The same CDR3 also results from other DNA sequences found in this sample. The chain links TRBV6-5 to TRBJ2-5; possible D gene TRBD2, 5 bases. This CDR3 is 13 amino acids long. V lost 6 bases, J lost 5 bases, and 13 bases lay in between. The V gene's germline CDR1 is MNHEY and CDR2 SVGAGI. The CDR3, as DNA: TGTGCCAGCAGGTTAAGGACGGGGGAGACCCAGTACTTC. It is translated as CASRLRTGETQYF.

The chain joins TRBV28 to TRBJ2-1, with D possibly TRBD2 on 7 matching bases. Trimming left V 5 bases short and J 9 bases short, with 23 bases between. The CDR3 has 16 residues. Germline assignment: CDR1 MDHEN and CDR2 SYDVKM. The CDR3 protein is CASSPRGGKSTGEQFF. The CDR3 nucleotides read TGTGCCAGCAGTCCCCGCGGGGGCAAATCAACGGGTGAGCAGTTCTTC.

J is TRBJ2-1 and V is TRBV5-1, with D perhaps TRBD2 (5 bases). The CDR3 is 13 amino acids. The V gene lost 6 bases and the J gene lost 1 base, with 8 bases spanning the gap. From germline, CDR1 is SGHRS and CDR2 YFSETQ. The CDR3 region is CASTGMSYNEQFF. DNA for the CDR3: TGCGCCAGCACCGGGATGTCCTACAATGAGCAGTTCTTC.

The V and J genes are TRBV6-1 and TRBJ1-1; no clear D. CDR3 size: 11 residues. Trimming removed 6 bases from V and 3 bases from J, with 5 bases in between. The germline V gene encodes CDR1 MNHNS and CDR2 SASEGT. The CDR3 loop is CASSFDTEAFF. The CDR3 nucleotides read TGTGCCAGCAGCTTCGACACTGAAGCTTTCTTT.

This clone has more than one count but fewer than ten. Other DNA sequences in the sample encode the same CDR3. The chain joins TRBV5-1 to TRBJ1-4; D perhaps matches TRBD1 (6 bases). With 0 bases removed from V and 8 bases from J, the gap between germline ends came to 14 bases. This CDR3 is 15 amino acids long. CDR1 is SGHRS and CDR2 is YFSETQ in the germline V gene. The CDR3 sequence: CASSLGQGQGEKLFF. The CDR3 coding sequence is TGCGCCAGCAGCTTGGGGCAGGGGCAGGGAGAAAAACTGTTTTTT. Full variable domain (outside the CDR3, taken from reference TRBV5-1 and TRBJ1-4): KAGVTQTPRYLIKTRGQQVTLSCSPISGHRSVSWYQQTPGQGLQFLFEYFSETQRNKGNFPGRFSGRQFSNSRSEMNVSTLELGDSALYLCASSLGQGQGEKLFFGSGTQLSVL.

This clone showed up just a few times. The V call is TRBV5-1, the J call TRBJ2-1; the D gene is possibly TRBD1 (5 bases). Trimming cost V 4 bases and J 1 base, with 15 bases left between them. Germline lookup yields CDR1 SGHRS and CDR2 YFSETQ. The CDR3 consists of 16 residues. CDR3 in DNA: TGCGCCAGCAGCGACAATCCCCACAGGTCCTACAATGAGCAGTTCTTC. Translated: CASSDNPHRSYNEQFF.

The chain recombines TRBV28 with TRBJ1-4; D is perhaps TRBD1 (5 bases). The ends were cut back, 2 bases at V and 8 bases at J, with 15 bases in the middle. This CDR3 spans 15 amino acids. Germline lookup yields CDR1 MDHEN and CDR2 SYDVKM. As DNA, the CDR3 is TGTGCCAGCAGTTTAATAAGGGCGGGGGGAGAAAAACTGTTTTTT. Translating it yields CASSLIRAGGEKLFF.

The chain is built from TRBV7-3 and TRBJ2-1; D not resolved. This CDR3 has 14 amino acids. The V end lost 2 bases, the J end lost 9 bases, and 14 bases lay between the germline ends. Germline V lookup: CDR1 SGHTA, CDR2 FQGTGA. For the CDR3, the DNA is TGTGCCAGCAGCTTAGCATCCCGAGGTGGTGAGCAGTTCTTC. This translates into CASSLASRGGEQFF.

The CDR3 sequence is CASSSTTGGTEAFF. In DNA form, the CDR3 reads TGTGCCAGCTCATCTACTACAGGGGGCACTGAAGCTTTCTTT. This rearrangement joins TRBV18 to TRBJ1-1; TRBD1 agrees at 8 bases. V dropped 5 bases and J dropped 4; count of bases not matched to a gene: 6. CDR1 KGHSH and CDR2 LQKENI come from the germline V gene. CDR3 size: 14 residues.